This paragraph covers one T cell receptor beta chain sequence. Trimming pared 1 base from V and 10 bases from J, leaving 14 bases between. From germline, CDR1 is LGHNA and CDR2 YSLEER. This CDR3 spans 15 amino acids. The sample comes from a study of blood T cell repertoires in COVID-19. Original analysis: Using reference gene primer amplification, nucleated cell counts were estimated. Generated by immunoSEQ multiplex PCR, the TCRdb table keeps only in-frame clones and is missing some. V and J calls and clone size are given by that table; D and trimming were obtained from the DNA. The sample records around 250,000 clones, approximately 87% being singletons.

Sequencing input: peripheral blood. The chain uses TRBV4-3 and TRBJ1-6, with D possibly matching TRBD1 (6 bases). This clonotype was obtained from a man between 60 and 70 years old with acute or convalescent COVID-19. This CDR3 reads CASSQGRGSGSPLHF. The CDR3 nucleotides read TGCGCCAGCAGCCAAGGCAGGGGTTCGGGCTCACCCCTCCACTTT.